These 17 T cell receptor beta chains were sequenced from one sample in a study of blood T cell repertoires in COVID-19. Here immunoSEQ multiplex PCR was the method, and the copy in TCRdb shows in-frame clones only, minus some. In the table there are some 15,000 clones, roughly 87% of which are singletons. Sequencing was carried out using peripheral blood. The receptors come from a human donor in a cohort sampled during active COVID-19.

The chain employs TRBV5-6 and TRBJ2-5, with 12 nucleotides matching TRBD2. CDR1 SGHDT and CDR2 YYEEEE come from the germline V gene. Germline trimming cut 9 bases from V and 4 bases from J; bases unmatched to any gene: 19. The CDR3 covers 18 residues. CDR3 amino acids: CATSPRTSGEGQRETQYF. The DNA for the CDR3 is TGTGCCACTTCGCCCAGGACTAGCGGGGAAGGGCAGAGAGAGACCCAGTACTTC.

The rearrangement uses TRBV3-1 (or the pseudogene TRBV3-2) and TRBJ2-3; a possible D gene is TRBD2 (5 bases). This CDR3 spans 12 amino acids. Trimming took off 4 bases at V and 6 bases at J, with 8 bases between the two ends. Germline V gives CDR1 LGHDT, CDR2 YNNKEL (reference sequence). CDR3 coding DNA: TGTGCCAGCAGCCCATGGGAGGATACGCAGTATTTT. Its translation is CASSPWEDTQYF.

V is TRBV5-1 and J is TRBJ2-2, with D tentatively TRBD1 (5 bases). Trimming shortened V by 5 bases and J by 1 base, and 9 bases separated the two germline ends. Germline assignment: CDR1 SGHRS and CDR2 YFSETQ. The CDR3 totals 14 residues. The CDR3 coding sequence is TGCGCCAGCAGACAGGACCTGAACACCGGGGAGCTGTTTTTT. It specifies CASRQDLNTGELFF.

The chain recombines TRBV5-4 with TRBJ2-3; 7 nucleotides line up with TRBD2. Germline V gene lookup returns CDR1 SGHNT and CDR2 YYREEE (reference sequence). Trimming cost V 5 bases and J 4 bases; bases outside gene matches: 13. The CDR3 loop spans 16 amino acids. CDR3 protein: CASRPAPSGGSDTQYF. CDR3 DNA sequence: TGTGCCAGCAGGCCGGCCCCTAGCGGTGGATCAGATACGCAGTATTTT.

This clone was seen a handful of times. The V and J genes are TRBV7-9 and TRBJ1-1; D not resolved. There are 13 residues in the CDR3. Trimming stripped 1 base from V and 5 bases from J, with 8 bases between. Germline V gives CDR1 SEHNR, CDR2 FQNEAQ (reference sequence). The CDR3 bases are TGTGCCAGCAGCTTAGGGACGGGGACTGAAGCTTTCTTT. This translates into CASSLGTGTEAFF. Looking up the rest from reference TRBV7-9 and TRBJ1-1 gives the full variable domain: DTGVSQNPRHKITKRGQNVTFRCDPISEHNRLYWYRQTLGQGPEFLTYFQNEAQLEKSRLLSDRFSAERPKGSFSTLEIQRTEQGDSAMYLCASSLGTGTEAFFGQGTRLTVV.

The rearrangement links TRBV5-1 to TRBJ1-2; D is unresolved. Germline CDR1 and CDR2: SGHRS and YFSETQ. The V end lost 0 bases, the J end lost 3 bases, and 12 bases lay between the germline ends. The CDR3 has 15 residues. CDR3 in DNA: TGCGCCAGCAGCTTGGCCGGAGGGAGGGACTATGGCTACACCTTC. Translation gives CASSLAGGRDYGYTF.

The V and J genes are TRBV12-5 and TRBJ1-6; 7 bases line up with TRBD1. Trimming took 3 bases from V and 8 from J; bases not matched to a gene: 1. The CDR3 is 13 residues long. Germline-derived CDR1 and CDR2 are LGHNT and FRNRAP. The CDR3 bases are TGTGCTAGTGGTTTTACAGGGGATTCACCCCTCCACTTT. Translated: CASGFTGDSPLHF.

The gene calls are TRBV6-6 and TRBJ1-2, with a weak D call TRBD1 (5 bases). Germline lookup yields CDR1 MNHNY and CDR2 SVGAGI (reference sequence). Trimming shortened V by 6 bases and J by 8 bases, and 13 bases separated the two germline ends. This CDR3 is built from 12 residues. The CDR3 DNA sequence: TGTGCCAGCAGAGAACAGGACGGGGGCTACACCTTC. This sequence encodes CASREQDGGYTF.

The CDR3 DNA sequence: TGTGCCAGCAGCGCCGGATTGGGACAGATAACTGAAGCTTTCTTT. Amino acid sequence: CASSAGLGQITEAFF. The V call is TRBV5-4, the J call TRBJ1-1, with 7 bases fitting TRBD1. The CDR3 is 15 residues long. In germline, CDR1 is SGHNT, CDR2 YYREEE (reference sequence). The V and J ends lost 4 bases and 5 bases, in that order; junction bases with no gene match: 11. The variable domain in full, completed from reference TRBV5-4 and TRBJ1-1, reads ETGVTQSPTHLIKTRGQQVTLRCSSQSGHNTVSWYQQALGQGPQFIFQYYREEENGRGNFPPRFSGLQFPNYSSELNVNALELDDSALYLCASSAGLGQITEAFFGQGTRLTVV.

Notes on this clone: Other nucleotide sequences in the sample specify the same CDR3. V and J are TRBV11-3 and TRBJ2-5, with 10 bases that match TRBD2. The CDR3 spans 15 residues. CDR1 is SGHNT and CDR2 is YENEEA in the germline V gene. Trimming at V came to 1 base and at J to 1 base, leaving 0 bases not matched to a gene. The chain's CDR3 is CASSLGTSGQETQYF. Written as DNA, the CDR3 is TGTGCCAGCAGCTTAGGGACTAGCGGCCAAGAGACCCAGTACTTC.

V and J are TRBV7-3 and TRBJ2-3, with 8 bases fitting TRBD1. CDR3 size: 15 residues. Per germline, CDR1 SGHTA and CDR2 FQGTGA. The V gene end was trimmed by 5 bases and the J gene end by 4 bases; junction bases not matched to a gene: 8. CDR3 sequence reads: CASSLLGQGADTQYF. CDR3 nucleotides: TGTGCCAGCAGCCTCCTTGGACAGGGCGCAGATACGCAGTATTTT.

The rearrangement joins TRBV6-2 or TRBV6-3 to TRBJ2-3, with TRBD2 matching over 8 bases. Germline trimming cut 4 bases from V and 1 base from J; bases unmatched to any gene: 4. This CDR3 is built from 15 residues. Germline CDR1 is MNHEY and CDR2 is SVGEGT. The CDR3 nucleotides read TGTGCCAGCAGTTTAATCGGGGGGGGCACAGATACGCAGTATTTT. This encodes CASSLIGGGTDTQYF.

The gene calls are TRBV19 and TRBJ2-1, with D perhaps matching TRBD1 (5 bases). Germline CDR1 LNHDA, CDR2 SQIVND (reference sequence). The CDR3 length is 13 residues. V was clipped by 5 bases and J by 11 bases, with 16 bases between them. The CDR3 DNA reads TGTGCCAGTAGTGTTTTGGTAGGGGTCAAGCAGTTCTTC. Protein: CASSVLVGVKQFF.

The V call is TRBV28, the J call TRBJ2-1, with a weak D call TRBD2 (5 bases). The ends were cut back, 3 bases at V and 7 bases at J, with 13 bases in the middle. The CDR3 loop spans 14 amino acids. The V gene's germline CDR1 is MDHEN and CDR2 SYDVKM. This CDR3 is CASSFNGVWNEQFF. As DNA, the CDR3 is TGTGCCAGCAGTTTTAACGGGGTCTGGAATGAGCAGTTCTTC. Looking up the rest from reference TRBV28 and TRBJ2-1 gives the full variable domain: DVKVTQSSRYLVKRTGEKVFLECVQDMDHENMFWYRQDPGLGLRLIYFSYDVKMKEKGDIPEGYSVSREKKERFSLILESASTNQTSMYLCASSFNGVWNEQFFGPGTRLTVL.

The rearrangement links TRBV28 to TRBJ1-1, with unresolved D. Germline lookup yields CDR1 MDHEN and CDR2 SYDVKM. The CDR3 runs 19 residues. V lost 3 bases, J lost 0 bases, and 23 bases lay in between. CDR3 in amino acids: CASSFSLREGSFLNTEAFF. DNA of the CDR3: TGTGCCAGCAGTTTTTCCCTTCGGGAGGGCTCGTTCTTGAACACTGAAGCTTTCTTT.

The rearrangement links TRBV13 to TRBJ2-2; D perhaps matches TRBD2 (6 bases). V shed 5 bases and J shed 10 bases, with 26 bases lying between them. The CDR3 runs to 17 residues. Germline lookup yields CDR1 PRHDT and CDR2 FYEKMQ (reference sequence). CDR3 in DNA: TGTGCCAGCAGCCCCGAGGGGCGGGGTCTACGGCGCGAGGAGCTGTTTTTT. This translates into CASSPEGRGLRREELFF.

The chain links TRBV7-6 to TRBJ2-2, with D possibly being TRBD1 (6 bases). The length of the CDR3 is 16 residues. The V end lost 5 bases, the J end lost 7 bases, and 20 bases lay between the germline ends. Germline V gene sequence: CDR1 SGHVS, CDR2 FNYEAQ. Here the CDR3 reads CASSPGAGVYNGELFF. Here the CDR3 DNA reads TGTGCCAGCAGCCCCGGGGCAGGGGTTTATAACGGGGAGCTGTTTTTT.